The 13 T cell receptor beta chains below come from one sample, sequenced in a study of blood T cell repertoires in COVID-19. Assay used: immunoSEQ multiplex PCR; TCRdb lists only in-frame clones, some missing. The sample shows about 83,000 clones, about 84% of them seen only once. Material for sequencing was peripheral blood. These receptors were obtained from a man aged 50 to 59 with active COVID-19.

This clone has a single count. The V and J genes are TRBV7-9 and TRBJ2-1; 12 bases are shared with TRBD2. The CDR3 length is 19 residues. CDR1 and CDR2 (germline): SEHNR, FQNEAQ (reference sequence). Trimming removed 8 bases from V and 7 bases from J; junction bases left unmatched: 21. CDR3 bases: TGTGCCAGCGATAACAGGGCCCCACTGACTAGCGGGGGTGTTAATGAGCAGTTCTTC. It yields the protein CASDNRAPLTSGGVNEQFF.

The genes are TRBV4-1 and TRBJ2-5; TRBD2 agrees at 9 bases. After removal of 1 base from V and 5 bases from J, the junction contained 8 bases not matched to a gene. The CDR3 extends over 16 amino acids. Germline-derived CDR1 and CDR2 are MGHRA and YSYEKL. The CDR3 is CASSQGTSAALETQYF. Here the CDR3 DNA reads TGCGCCAGCAGCCAAGGGACTAGCGCCGCTCTGGAGACCCAGTACTTC.

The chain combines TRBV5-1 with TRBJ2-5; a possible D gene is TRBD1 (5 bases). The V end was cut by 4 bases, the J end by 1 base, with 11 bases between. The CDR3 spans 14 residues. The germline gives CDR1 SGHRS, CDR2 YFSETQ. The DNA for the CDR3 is TGCGCCAGCAGCCGTGACAGCTCCCAAGAGACCCAGTACTTC. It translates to CASSRDSSQETQYF.

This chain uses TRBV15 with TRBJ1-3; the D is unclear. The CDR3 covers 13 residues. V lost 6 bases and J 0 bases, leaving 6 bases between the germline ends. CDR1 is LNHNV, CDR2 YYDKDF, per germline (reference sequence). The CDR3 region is CATRASSGNTIYF. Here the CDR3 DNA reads TGTGCCACCAGAGCGAGCTCTGGAAACACCATATATTTT.

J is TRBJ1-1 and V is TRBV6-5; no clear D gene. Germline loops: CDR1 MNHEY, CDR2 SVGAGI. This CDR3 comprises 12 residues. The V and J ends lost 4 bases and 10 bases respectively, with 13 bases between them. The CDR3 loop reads CASSSTLPGAFF. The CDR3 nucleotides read TGTGCCAGCAGTTCAACCCTCCCGGGAGCTTTCTTT.

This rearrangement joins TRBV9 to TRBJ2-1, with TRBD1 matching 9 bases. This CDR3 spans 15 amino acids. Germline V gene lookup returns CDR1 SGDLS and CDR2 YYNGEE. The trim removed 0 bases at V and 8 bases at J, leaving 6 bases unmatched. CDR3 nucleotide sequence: TGTGCCAGCAGCGTAGTGAGGGACAGGGACGATGAGCAGTTCTTC. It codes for CASSVVRDRDDEQFF. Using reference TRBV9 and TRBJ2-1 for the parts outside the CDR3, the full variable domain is DSGVTQTPKHLITATGQRVTLRCSPRSGDLSVYWYQQSLDQGLQFLIQYYNGEERAKGNILERFSAQQFPDLHSELNLSSLELGDSALYFCASSVVRDRDDEQFFGPGTRLTVL.

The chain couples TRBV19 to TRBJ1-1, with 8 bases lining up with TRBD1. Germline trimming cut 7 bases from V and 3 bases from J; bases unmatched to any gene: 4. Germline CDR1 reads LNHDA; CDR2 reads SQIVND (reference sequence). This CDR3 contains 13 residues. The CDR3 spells CASTRQGYTEAFF. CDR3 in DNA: TGTGCCAGTACCCGACAGGGGTACACTGAAGCTTTCTTT.

The CDR3 DNA follows: TGTGCCAGCAGCTTGGCGGTCGGGACAGGGTTGAGTGGCTACACCTTC. It yields the protein CASSLAVGTGLSGYTF. V is TRBV7-2 and J is TRBJ1-2; 9 bases line up with TRBD1. Unmatched junction bases numbered 12, after V lost 3 bases and J lost 7 bases. CDR3 length: 16 amino acids. The germline V gene has CDR1 SGHTA and CDR2 FQGNSA.

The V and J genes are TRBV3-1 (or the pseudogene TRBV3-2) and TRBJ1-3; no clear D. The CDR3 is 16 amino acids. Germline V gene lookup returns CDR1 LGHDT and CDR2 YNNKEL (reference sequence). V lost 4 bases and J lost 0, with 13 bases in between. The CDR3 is CASSPLLGGSGNTIYF. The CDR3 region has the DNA TGTGCCAGCAGCCCCTTGCTAGGTGGCTCTGGAAACACCATATATTTT.

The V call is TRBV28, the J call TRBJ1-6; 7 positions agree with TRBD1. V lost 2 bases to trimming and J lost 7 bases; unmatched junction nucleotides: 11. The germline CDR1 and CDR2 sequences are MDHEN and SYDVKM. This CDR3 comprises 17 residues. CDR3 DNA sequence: TGTGCCAGCAGTTTAATAACCCTGACAGGGTACAATTCACCCCTCCACTTT. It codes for CASSLITLTGYNSPLHF.

CDR3 in DNA: TGTGCCAGCAGCCGAGGGGGCACCTACGAGCAGTACTTC. Encoded protein: CASSRGGTYEQYF. The V and J genes are TRBV7-3 and TRBJ2-7; 7 nucleotides line up with TRBD1. Per germline, CDR1 SGHTA and CDR2 FQGTGA. The CDR3 covers 13 residues. Losses at the gene ends were 5 bases for V and 2 bases for J; bases not matched to a gene: 3.

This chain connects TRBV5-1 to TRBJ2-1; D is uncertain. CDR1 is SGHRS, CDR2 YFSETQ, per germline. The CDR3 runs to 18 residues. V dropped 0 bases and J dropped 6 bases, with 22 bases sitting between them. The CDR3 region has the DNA TGCGCCAGCAGCTTGGCCTGGTTAGCAACGGCCCTCGGCAATGAGCAGTTCTTC. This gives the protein CASSLAWLATALGNEQFF.

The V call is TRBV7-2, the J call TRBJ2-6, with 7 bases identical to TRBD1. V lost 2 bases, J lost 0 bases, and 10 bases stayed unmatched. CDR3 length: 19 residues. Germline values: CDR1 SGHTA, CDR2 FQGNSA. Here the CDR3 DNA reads TGTGCCAGCAGCTTAAGGGGGCAGTCCACGAGCTCTGGGGCCAACGTCCTGACTTTC. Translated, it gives CASSLRGQSTSSGANVLTF. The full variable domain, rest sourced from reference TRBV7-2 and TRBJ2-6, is GAGVSQSPSNKVTEKGKDVELRCDPISGHTALYWYRQSLGQGLEFLIYFQGNSAPDKSGLPSDRFSAERTGGSVSTLTIQRTQQEDSAVYLCASSLRGQSTSSGANVLTFGAGSRLTVL.